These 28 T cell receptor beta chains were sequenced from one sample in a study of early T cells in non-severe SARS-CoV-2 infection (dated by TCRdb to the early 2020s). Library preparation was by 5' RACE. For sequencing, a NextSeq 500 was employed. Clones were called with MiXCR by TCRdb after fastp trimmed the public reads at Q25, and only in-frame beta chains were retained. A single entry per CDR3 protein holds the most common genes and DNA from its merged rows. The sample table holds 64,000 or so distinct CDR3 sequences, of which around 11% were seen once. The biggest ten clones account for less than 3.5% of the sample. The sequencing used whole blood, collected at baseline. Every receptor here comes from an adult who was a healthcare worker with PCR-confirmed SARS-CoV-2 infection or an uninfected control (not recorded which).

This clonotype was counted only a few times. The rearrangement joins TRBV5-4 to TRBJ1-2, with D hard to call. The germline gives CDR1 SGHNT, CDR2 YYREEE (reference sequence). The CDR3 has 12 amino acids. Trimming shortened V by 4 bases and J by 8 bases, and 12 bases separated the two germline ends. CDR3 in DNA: TGTGCCAGCAGCCCCACAGTGGGGGGCTACACCTTC. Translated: CASSPTVGGYTF.

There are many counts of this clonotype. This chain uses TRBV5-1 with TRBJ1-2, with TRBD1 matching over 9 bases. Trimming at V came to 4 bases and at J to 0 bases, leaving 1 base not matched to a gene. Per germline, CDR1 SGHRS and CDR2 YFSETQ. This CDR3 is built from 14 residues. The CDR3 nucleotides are TGCGCCAGCAGCCGACAGGGGGCTAACTATGGCTACACCTTC. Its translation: CASSRQGANYGYTF.

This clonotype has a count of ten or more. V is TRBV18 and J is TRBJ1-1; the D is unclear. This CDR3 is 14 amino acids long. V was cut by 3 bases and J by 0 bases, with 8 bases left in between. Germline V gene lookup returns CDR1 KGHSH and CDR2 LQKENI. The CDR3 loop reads CASSPSPLNTEAFF. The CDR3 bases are TGTGCCAGCTCACCGTCGCCATTGAACACTGAAGCTTTCTTT. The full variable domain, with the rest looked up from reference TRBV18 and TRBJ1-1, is NAGVMQNPRHLVRRRGQEARLRCSPMKGHSHVYWYRQLPEEGLKFMVYLQKENIIDESGMPKERFSAEFPKEGPSILRIQQVVRGDSAAYFCASSPSPLNTEAFFGQGTRLTVV.

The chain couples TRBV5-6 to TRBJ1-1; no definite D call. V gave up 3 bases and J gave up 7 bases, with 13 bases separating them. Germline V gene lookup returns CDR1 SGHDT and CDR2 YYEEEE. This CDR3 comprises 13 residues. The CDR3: CASSWIGASEAFF. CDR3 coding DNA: TGTGCCAGCAGCTGGATTGGAGCCAGTGAAGCTTTCTTT.

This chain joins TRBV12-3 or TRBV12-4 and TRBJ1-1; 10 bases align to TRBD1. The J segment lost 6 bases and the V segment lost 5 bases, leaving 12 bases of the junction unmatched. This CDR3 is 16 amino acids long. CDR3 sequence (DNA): TGTGCCAGCAGTCCGGGGACAGGGGACCAGGGCCCTGAAGCTTTCTTT. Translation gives CASSPGTGDQGPEAFF.

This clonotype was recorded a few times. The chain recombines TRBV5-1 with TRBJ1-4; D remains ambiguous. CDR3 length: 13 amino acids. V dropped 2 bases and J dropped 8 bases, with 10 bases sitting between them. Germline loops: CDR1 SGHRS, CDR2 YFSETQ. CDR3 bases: TGCGCCAGCAGCTTCAACTTACAGGAAAAACTGTTTTTT. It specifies CASSFNLQEKLFF. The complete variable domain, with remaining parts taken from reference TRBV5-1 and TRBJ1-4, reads KAGVTQTPRYLIKTRGQQVTLSCSPISGHRSVSWYQQTPGQGLQFLFEYFSETQRNKGNFPGRFSGRQFSNSRSEMNVSTLELGDSALYLCASSFNLQEKLFFGSGTQLSVL.

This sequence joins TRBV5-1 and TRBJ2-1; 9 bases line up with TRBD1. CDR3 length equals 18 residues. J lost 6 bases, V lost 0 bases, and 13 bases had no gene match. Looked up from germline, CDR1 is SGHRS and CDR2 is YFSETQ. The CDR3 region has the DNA TGCGCCAGCAGCTTGGCCGGGACAGGGTCTAGGTTGGGCAATGAGCAGTTCTTC. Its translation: CASSLAGTGSRLGNEQFF. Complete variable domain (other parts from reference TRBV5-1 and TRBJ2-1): KAGVTQTPRYLIKTRGQQVTLSCSPISGHRSVSWYQQTPGQGLQFLFEYFSETQRNKGNFPGRFSGRQFSNSRSEMNVSTLELGDSALYLCASSLAGTGSRLGNEQFFGPGTRLTVL.

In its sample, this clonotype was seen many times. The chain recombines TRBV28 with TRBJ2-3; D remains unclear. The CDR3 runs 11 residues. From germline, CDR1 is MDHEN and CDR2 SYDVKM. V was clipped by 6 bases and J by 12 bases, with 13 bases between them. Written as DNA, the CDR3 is TGTGCCAGCAGCTCCCGCCCCCTCCAGTATTTT. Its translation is CASSSRPLQYF.

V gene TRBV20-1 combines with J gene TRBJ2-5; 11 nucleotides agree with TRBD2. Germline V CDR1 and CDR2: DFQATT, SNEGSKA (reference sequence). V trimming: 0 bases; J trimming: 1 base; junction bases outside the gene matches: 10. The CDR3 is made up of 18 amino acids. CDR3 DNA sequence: TGCAGTGCTAGAGATACAACTAGCGGGGGCCGAACCCAAGAGACCCAGTACTTC. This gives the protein CSARDTTSGGRTQETQYF.

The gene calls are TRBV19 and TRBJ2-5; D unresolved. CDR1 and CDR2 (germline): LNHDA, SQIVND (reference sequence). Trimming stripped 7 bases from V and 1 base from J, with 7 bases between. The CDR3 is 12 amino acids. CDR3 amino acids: CASKGSQETQYF. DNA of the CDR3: TGTGCCAGTAAGGGCAGCCAAGAGACCCAGTACTTC. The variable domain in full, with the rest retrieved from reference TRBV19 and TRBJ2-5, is DGGITQSPKYLFRKEGQNVTLSCEQNLNHDAMYWYRQDPGQGLRLIYYSQIVNDFQKGDIAEGYSVSREKKESFPLTVTSAQKNPTAFYLCASKGSQETQYFGPGTRLLVL.

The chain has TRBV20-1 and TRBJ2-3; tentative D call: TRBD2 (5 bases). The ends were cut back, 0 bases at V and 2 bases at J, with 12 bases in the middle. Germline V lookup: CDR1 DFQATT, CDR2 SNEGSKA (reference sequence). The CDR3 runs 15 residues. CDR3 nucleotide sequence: TGCAGTGCTAGAGATACTAGAAGGGACACAGATACGCAGTATTTT. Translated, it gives CSARDTRRDTDTQYF.

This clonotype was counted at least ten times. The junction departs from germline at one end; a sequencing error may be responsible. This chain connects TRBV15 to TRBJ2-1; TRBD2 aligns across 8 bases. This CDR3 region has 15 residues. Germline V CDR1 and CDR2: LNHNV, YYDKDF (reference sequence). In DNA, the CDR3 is TGTGCCACCAGCAGAGATTTAGCGGGGAACAAAGAGCAGTTCTTC. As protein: CATSRDLAGNKEQFF.

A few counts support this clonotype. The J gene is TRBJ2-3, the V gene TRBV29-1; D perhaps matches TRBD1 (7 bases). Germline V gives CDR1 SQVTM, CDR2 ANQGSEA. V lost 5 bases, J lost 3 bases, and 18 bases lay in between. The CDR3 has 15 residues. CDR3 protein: CSVRSRRGLTDTQYF. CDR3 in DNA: TGCAGCGTTCGGTCGAGGAGGGGGCTGACAGATACGCAGTATTTT.

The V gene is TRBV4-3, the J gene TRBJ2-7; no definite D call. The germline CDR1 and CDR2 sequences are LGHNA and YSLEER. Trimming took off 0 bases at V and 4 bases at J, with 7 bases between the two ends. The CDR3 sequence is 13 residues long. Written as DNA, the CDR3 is TGCGCCAGCAGCCAAGACCGGGCTTACGAGCAGTACTTC. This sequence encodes CASSQDRAYEQYF.

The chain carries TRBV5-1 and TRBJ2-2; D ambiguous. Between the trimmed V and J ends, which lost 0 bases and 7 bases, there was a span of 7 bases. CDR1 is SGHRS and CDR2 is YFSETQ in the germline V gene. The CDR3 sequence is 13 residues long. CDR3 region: CASSLVILGELFF. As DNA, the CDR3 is TGCGCCAGCAGCTTGGTTATACTCGGGGAGCTGTTTTTT.

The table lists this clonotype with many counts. The chain's CDR3 is CASSHLGVNSPLHF. DNA of the CDR3: TGTGCCAGCAGTCATTTAGGGGTGAATTCACCCCTCCACTTT. The gene calls are TRBV14 and TRBJ1-6, with D tentatively TRBD1 (5 bases). Trimming removed 6 bases from V and 7 bases from J, with 13 bases in between. Germline V lookup: CDR1 SGHDN, CDR2 FVKESK. The CDR3 length is 14 residues.

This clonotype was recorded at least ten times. Here the CDR3 DNA reads TGCAGCGCTATCCAACAGGGGAAGACAGATACGCAGTATTTT. Its translation: CSAIQQGKTDTQYF. V is TRBV29-1 and J is TRBJ2-3, with 7 bases identical to TRBD1. The CDR3 spans 14 residues. CDR1 and CDR2 from the germline V gene are SQVTM and ANQGSEA. The J segment lost 3 bases and the V segment lost 7 bases, leaving 10 bases of the junction unmatched.

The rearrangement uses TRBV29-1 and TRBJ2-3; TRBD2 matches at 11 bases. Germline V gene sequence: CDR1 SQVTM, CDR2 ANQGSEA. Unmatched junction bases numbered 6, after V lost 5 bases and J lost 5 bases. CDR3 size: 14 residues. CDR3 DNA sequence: TGCAGCGTTCATAGCGGGGGGGCTTTAGATACGCAGTATTTT. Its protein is CSVHSGGALDTQYF.

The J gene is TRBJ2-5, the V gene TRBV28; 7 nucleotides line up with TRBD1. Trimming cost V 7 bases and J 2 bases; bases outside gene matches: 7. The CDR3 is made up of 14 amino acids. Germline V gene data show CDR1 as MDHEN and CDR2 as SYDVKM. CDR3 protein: CASTGAGGQETQYF. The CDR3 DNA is TGTGCCAGCACTGGGGCAGGGGGACAAGAGACCCAGTACTTC.

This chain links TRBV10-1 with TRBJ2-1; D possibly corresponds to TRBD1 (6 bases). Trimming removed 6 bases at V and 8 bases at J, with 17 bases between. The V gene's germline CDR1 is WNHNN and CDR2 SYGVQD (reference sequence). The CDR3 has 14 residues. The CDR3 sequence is CASSGQLGSDEQFF. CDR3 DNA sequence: TGCGCCAGCAGCGGACAGTTGGGGAGCGATGAGCAGTTCTTC.

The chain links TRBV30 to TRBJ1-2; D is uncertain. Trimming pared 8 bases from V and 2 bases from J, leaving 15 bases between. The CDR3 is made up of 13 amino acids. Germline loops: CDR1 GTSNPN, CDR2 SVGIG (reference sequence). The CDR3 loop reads CAATRGMNYGYTF. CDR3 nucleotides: TGTGCCGCGACTCGCGGAATGAACTATGGCTACACCTTC.

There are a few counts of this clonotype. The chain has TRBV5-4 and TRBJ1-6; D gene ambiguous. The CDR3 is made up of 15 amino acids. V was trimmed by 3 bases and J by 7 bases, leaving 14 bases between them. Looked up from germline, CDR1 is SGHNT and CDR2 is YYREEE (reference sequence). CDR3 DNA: TGTGCCAGCAGCTCAGCAGGCAGTACAAATTCACCCCTCCACTTT. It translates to CASSSAGSTNSPLHF.

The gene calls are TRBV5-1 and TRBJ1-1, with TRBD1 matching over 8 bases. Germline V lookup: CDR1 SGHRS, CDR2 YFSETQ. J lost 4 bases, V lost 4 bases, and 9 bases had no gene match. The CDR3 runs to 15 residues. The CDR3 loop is CASSERQGKGTEAFF. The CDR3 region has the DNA TGCGCCAGCAGCGAACGACAGGGGAAGGGCACTGAAGCTTTCTTT.

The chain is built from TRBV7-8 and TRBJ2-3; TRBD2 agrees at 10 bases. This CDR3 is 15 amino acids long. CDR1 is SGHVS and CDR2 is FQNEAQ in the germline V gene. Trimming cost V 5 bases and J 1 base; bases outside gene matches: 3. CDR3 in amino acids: CASSTLAGGTDTQYF. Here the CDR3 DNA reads TGTGCCAGCAGCACTCTAGCGGGGGGCACAGATACGCAGTATTTT.

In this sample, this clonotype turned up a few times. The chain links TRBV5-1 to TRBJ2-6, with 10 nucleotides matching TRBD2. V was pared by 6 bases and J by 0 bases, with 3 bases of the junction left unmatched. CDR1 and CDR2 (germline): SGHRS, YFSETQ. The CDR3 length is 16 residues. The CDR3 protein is CASTGLAVSGANVLTF. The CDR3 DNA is TGCGCCAGCACCGGACTAGCGGTCTCTGGGGCCAACGTCCTGACTTTC.

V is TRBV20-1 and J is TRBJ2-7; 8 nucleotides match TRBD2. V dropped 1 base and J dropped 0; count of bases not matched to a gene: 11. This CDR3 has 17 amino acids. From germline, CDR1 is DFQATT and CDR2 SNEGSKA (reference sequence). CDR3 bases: TGCAGTGCTAGAGTGTGGCGGGGGGCCCCTGACTCCTACGAGCAGTACTTC. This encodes CSARVWRGAPDSYEQYF.

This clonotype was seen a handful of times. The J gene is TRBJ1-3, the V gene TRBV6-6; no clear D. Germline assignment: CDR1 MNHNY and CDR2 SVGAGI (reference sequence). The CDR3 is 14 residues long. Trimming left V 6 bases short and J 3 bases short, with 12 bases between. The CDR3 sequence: CASSLTPLGNTIYF. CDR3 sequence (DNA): TGTGCCAGCAGCCTGACCCCTCTTGGAAACACCATATATTTT.

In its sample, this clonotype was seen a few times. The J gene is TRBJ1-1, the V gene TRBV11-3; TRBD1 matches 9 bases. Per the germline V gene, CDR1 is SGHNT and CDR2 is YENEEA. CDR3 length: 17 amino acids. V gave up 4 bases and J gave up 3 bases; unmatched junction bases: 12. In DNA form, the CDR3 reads TGTGCCAGCAGCTCTGGCAAGCGGGACAGGGAGGACACTGAAGCTTTCTTT. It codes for CASSSGKRDREDTEAFF.